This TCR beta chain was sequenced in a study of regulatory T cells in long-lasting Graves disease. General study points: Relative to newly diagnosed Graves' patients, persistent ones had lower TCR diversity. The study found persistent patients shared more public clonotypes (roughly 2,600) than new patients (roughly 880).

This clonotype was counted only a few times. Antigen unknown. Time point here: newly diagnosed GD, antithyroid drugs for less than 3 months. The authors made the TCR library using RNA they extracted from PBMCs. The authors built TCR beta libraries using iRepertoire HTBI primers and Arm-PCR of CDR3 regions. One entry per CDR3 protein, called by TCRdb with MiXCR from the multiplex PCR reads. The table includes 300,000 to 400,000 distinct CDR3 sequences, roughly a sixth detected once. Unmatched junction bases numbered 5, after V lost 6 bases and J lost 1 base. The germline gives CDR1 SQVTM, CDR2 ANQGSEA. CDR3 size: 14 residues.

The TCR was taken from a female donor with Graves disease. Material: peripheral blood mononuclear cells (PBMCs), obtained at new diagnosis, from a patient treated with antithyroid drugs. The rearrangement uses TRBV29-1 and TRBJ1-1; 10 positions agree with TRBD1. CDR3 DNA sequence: TGCAGCGTGCTCGGGACAGGGGCGAACACTGAAGCTTTCTTT. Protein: CSVLGTGANTEAFF.